This paragraph covers one TCR beta chain sequence. Antigen specificity is unknown. Sequenced by immunoSEQ multiplex PCR; TCRdb stores in-frame clones only, minus some. The sample contains some 20,000 clones, 88% of which appear only once. Germline CDR1 MNHEY, CDR2 SMNVEV (reference sequence). Deletions cut 6 bases from V and 7 bases from J, with 18 bases between. The CDR3 consists of 15 residues. The data were taken from a study of PD-1 blockade in classical Hodgkin lymphoma. Study-level information: Intravenous nivolumab at 3 mg/kg was given to patients every 2 weeks. General observations from the study: Complete responders entered with baseline diversity on par with newly diagnosed patients, the results showed. Although disease activity or prior therapy may be involved, causes of the repertoire differences remain undefined. TCR diversity in CD4+, not CD8+, cells rose significantly by C4D1.

Noted time point: cycle 4 day 1 (C4D1), after less than 7 weeks of nivolumab. Each patient experienced a relapse that followed autologous stem cell transplantation, and brentuximab vedotin exposure varied. After PBMCs were thawed, their CD8+ T cells were isolated by magnetic negative selection. The source of this sequence is a human donor with classical Hodgkin lymphoma. The sequencing used CD8+ T cells from blood, collected before the fourth cycle of nivolumab. This chain joins TRBV27 and TRBJ2-2; perhaps D is TRBD1 or TRBD2 (5 bases each). In nucleotides, the CDR3 is TGTGCCAGCAGCAGGGACGGTCCCGATTTCGGGGAGCTGTTTTTT. Protein product: CASSRDGPDFGELFF.